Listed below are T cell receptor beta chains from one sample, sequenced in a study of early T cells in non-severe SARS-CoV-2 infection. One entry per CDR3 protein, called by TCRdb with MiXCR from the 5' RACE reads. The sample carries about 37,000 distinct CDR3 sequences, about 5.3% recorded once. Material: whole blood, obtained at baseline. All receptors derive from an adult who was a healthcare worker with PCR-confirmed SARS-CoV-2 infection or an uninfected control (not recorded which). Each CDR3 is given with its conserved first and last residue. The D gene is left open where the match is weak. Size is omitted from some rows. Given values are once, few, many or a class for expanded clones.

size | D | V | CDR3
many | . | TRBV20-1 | CSAELGADGYTF
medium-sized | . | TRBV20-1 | CSAKKTGTKGGYTF
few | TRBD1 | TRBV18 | CASSPTGAVSGNTIYF
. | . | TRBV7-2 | CASSPQGAATGTQYF
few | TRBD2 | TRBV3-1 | CASSARGRGSTDTQYF
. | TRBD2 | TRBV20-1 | CSAPPEAGYNEQFF
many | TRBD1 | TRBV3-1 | CASSQPYGPGGYGTDTQYF
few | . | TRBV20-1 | CSGRGGGGPSNEQFF
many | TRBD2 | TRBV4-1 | CASSHPGGRASGMKKTNTGELFF
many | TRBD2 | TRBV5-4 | CASSLEWGTSGRVNTGELFF
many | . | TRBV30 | CAWSADSSEAFF
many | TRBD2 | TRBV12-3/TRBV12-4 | CASTRGAGNEQFF
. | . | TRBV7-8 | CASSFVGGVDTQYF
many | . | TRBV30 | CALQGGRYNQPQHF
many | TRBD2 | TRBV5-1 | CASSPGHGGAGAQETQYF
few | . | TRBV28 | CASTIFIGRAAQPQHF
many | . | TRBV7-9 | CASSARLVSSYNEQFF
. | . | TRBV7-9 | CASRTIGGAADTQYF
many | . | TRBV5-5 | CASSFTTSNTEAFF
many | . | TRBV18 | CASSPPSSYNEQFF
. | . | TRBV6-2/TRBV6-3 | CASSYSQVYNEQFF
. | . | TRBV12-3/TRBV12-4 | CASSLPGPTNSPLHF
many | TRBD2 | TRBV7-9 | CASSSSLLAGGPGAPDTQYF
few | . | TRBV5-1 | CASSLAFNEQFF
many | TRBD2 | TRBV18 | CASSPPSGRSTGELFF
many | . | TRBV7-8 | CASSLGQSGGFHGYTF
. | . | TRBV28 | CASSPLDREQYF
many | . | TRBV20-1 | CSEKGPGSPLHF
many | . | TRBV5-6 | CASSLTGDYNEQFF
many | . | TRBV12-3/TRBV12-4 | CASSTDDFDSYNEQFF
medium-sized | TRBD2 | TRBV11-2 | CASSPGTTRTRNTQYF
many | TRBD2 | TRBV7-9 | CASSSPGLAGGRTKNIQYF
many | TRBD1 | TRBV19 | CASSIGLTGGDQPQHF
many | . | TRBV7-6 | CASSWERTTEAFF
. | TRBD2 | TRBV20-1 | CSARGGGIQETQYF
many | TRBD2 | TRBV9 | CASSASNTRASGRRDTQYF
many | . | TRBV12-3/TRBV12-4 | CASSSSRTQYF
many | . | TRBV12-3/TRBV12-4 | CASSLRVRVNEQFF
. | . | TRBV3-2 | CASSQARAPNTGELFF
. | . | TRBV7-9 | CASSPESSVDEQYF
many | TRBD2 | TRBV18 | CASSSTSGWNEQFF